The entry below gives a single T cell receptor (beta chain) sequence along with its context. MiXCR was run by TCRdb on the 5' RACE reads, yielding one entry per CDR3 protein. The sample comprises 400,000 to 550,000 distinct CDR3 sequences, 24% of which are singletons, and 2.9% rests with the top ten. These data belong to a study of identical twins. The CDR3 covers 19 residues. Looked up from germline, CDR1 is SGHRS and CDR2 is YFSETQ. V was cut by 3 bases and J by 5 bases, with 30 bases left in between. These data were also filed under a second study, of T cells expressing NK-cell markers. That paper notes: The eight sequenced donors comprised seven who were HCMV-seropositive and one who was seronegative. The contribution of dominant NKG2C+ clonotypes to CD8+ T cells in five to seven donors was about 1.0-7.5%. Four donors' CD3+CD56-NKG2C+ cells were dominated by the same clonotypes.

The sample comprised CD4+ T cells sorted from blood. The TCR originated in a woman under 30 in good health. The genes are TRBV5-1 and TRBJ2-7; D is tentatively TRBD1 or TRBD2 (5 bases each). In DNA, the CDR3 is TGCGCCAGCAGCTATAGCCATTCCTTGGCTGGCTCCGGGGCCAACGAGCAGTACTTC. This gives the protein CASSYSHSLAGSGANEQYF.